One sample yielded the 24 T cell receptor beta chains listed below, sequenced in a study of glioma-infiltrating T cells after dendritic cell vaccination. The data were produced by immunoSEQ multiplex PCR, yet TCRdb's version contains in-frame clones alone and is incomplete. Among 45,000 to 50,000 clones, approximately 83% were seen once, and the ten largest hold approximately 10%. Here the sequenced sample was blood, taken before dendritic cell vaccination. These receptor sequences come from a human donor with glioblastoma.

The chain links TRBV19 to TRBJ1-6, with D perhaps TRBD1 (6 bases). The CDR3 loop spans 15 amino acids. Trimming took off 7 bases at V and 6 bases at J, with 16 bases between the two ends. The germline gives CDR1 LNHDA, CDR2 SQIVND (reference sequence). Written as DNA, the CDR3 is TGTGCCAGTAAGGGCGGTCCAGGGGTTAATTCACCCCTCCACTTT. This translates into CASKGGPGVNSPLHF.

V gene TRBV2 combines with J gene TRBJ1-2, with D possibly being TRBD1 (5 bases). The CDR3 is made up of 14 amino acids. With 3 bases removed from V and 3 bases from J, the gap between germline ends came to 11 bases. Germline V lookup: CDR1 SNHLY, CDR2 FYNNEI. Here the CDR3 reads CASSDRAGYYGYTF. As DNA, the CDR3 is TGTGCCAGCAGTGACAGGGCCGGTTACTATGGCTACACCTTC.

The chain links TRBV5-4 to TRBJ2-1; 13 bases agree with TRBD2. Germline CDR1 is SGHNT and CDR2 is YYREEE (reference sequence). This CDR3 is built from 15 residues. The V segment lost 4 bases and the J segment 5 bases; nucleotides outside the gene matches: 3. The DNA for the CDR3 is TGTGCCAGCAGCCCCGGGACTAGCGGGAACAATGAGCAGTTCTTC. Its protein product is CASSPGTSGNNEQFF.

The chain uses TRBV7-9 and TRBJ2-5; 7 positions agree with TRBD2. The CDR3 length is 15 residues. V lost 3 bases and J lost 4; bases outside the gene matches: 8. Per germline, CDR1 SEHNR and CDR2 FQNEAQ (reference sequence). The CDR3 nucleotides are TGTGCCAGCAGCTTTTCGGGAGGTATAGGAGAGACCCAGTACTTC. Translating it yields CASSFSGGIGETQYF.

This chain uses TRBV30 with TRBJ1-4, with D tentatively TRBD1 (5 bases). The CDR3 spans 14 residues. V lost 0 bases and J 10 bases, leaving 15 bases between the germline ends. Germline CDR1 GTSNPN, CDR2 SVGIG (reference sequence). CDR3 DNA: TGTGCCTGGAGTGTAGTACAGCCGGGGGGAAAACTGTTTTTT. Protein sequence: CAWSVVQPGGKLFF. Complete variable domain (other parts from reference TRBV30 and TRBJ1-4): SQTIHQWPATLVQPVGSPLSLECTVEGTSNPNLYWYRQAAGRGLQLLFYSVGIGQISSEVPQNLSASRPQDRQFILSSKKLLLSDSGFYLCAWSVVQPGGKLFFGSGTQLSVL.

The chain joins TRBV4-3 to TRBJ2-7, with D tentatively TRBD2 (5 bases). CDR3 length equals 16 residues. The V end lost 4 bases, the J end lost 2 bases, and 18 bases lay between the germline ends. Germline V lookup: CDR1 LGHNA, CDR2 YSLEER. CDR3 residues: CASSLNLGVGAYEQYF. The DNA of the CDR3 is TGCGCCAGCAGCCTCAACCTGGGAGTAGGTGCCTACGAGCAGTACTTC.

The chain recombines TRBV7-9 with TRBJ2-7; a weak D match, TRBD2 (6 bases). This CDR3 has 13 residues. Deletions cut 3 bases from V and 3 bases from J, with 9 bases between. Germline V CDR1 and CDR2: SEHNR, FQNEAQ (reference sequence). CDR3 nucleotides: TGTGCCAGCAGCTTGGAGGGGATCTACGAGCAGTACTTC. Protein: CASSLEGIYEQYF.

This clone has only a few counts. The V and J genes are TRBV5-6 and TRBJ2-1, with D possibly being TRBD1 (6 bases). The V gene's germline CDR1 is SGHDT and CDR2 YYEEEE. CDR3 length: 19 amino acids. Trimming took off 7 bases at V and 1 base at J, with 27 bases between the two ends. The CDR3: CASLGQYEDLIRSYNEQFF. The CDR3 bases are TGTGCCAGCCTCGGACAGTATGAAGACCTAATAAGGTCCTACAATGAGCAGTTCTTC.

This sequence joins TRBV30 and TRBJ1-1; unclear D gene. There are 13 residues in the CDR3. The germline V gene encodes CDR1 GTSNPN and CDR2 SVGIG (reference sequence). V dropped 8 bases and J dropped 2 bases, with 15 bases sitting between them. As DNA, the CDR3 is TGTGCCCGTACGGTTGTGAGTAACACTGAAGCTTTCTTT. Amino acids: CARTVVSNTEAFF.

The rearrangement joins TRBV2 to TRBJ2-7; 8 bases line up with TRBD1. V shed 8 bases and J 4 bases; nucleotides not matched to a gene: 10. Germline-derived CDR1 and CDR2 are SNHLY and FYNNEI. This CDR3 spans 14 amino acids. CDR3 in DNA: TGTGCCAGCGGCGAGACAGGGGCAGGGTACGAGCAGTACTTC. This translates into CASGETGAGYEQYF.

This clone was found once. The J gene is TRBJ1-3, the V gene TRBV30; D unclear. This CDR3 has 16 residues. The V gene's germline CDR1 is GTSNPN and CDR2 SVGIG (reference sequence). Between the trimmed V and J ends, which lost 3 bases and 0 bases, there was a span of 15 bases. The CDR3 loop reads CAWRRRTPGSGNTIYF. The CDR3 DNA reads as TGTGCCTGGAGGAGGAGAACGCCCGGCTCTGGAAACACCATATATTTT.

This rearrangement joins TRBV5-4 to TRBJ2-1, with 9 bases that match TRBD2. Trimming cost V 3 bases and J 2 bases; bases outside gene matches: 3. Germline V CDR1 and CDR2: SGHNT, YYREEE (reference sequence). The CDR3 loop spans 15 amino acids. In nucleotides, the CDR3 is TGTGCCAGCAGCTCAATAGCGGGAGCCTACAATGAGCAGTTCTTC. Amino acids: CASSSIAGAYNEQFF.

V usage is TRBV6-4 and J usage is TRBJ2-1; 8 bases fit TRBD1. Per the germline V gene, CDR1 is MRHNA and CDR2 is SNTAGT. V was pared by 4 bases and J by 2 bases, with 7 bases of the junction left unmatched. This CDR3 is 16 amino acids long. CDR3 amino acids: CASSGTGSEPYNEQFF. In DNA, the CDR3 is TGTGCCAGCAGTGGGACAGGGAGCGAGCCCTACAATGAGCAGTTCTTC.

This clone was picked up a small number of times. CDR3 residues: CASRQGTEAFF. CDR3 nucleotides: TGTGCCAGCAGACAGGGCACTGAAGCTTTCTTT. The chain joins TRBV6-1 to TRBJ1-1; maybe TRBD1 (6 bases). This CDR3 contains 11 residues. Trimming took 6 bases from V and 4 from J, leaving 6 bases between them. CDR1 is MNHNS and CDR2 is SASEGT in the germline V gene.

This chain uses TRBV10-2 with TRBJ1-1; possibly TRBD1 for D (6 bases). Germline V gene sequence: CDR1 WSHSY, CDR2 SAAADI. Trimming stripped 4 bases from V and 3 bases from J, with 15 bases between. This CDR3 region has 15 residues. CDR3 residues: CASSGLRGTYTEAFF. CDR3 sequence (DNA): TGCGCCAGCAGTGGCCTGAGGGGGACGTACACTGAAGCTTTCTTT.

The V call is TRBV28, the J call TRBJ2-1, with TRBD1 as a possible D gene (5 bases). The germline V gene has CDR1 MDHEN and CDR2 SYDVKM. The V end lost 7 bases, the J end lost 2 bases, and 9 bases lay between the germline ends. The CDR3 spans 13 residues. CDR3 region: CASTGPPYNEQFF. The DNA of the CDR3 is TGTGCCAGCACAGGGCCCCCCTACAATGAGCAGTTCTTC.

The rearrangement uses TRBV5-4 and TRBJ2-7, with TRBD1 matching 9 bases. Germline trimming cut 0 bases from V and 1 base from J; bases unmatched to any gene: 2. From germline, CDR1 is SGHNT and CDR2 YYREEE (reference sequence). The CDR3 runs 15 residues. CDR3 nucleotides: TGTGCCAGCAGCTTGGATGGACAGGGGTCCTACGAGCAGTACTTC. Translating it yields CASSLDGQGSYEQYF.

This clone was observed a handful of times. CDR3 protein: CASSQVRGRSTEAFF. The CDR3, as DNA: TGTGCCAGCAGCCAAGTCAGAGGCCGGAGCACTGAAGCTTTCTTT. The chain carries TRBV14 and TRBJ1-1; D gene ambiguous. Trimming cost V 1 base and J 4 bases, with 13 bases left between them. The CDR3 extends over 15 amino acids. Germline values: CDR1 SGHDN, CDR2 FVKESK.

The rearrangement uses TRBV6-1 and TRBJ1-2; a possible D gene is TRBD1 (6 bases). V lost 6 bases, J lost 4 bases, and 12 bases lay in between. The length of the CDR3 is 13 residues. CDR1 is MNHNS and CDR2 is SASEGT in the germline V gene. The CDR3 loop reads CASSERTAYGYTF. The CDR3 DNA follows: TGTGCCAGCAGCGAGAGGACAGCCTATGGCTACACCTTC.

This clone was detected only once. The CDR3 loop is CASSLNGRDTGELFF. The CDR3 bases are TGTGCCAGCAGCTTAAACGGGAGGGACACCGGGGAGCTGTTTTTT. The rearrangement uses TRBV7-3 and TRBJ2-2, with 8 positions matching TRBD2. Germline CDR1 SGHTA, CDR2 FQGTGA. This CDR3 spans 15 amino acids. V shed 1 base, J shed 3 bases, and the junction held 1 base outside the gene matches.

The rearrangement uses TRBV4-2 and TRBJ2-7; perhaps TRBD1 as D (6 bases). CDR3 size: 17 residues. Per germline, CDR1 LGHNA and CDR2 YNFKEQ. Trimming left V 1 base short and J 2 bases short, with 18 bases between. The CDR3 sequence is CASSQGGGPGVPYEQYF. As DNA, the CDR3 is TGTGCCAGCAGCCAAGGAGGGGGACCCGGGGTTCCCTACGAGCAGTACTTC.

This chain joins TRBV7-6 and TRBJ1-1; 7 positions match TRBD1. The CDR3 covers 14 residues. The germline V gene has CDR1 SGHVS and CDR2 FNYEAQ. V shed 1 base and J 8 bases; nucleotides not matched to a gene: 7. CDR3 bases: TGTGCCAGCAGCTTAGTGAGGGACAGCTCCGAAGCTTTCTTT. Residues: CASSLVRDSSEAFF.

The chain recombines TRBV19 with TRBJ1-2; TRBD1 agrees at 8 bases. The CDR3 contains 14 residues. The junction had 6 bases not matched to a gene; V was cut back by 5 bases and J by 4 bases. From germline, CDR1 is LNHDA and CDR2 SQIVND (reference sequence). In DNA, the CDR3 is TGTGCCAGTAGTGCCCCGGGGACAGGCTATGGCTACACCTTC. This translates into CASSAPGTGYGYTF.

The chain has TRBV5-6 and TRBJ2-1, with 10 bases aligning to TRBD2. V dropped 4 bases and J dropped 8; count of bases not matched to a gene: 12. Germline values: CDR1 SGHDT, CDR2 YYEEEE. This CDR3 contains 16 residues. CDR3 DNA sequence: TGTGCCAGCAGCCCCGGACGGGCTAGCGGGAGATATGAGCAGTTCTTC. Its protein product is CASSPGRASGRYEQFF.